The 25 T cell receptor beta chains presented below share a single source sample, sequenced in a study of memory CD4+ T cells and cytomegalovirus serostatus. Single viable CD3+CD4+CD8-CD45RO+ cells were sorted as the memory CD4+ T cells. The assay was immunoSEQ multiplex PCR, and TCRdb's table has in-frame clones only and misses some. Of about 50,000 clones listed, 65% to 85% are singletons. Sequences were obtained from memory CD4+ T cells from blood. These receptors all come from an adult in good health and CMV-seronegative.

The V gene is TRBV28, the J gene TRBJ1-2, with D perhaps matching TRBD1 (6 bases). The CDR3 sequence is 14 residues long. Per germline, CDR1 MDHEN and CDR2 SYDVKM. V dropped 6 bases and J dropped 4 bases, with 15 bases sitting between them. CDR3 coding DNA: TGTGCCAGCAGGAGGCAAGGGGGGAGCTATGGCTACACCTTC. Translated: CASRRQGGSYGYTF.

This clone was observed a few times. This chain links TRBV6-5 with TRBJ1-1; TRBD1 agrees at 9 bases. CDR3 length equals 14 residues. Trimming removed 4 bases from V and 5 bases from J; junction bases left unmatched: 5. Germline V CDR1 and CDR2: MNHEY, SVGAGI. In nucleotides, the CDR3 is TGTGCCAGCAGTTTAACAGGGGGCCGGACTGAAGCTTTCTTT. Its translation is CASSLTGGRTEAFF.

Written as DNA, the CDR3 is TGCGCCAGCAGCTTGATCGGCAGGGTTACAGATACGCAGTATTTT. This codes for CASSLIGRVTDTQYF. The chain has TRBV5-1 and TRBJ2-3; tentatively, D is TRBD1 (5 bases). Trimming shortened V by 1 base and J by 3 bases, and 12 bases separated the two germline ends. CDR1 is SGHRS, CDR2 YFSETQ, per germline. The CDR3 consists of 15 residues.

The chain carries TRBV18 and TRBJ1-3, with 7 bases fitting TRBD1. Germline V lookup: CDR1 KGHSH, CDR2 LQKENI. This CDR3 has 15 amino acids. V lost 4 bases and J lost 0; bases outside the gene matches: 3. In DNA, the CDR3 is TGTGCCAGCTCACTCACAGGGGACTCTGGAAACACCATATATTTT. As protein: CASSLTGDSGNTIYF.

This chain connects TRBV28 to TRBJ2-5, with TRBD1 as a possible D gene (6 bases). Germline loops: CDR1 MDHEN, CDR2 SYDVKM. This CDR3 contains 15 residues. The V and J ends lost 1 base and 2 bases respectively, with 11 bases between them. Written as DNA, the CDR3 is TGTGCCAGCAGTTTATTGGGGGCCACACAAGAGACCCAGTACTTC. As protein: CASSLLGATQETQYF.

The sample holds a few counts of this clone. The same CDR3 can be traced to other DNA sequences in this sample. The genes are TRBV20-1 and TRBJ2-7; tentative D call: TRBD2 (5 bases). CDR3 length equals 11 residues. Deletions cut 6 bases from V and 3 bases from J, with 9 bases between. The germline V gene encodes CDR1 DFQATT and CDR2 SNEGSKA (reference sequence). CDR3 DNA: TGCAGTGCCGGGGATCGCTACGAGCAGTACTTC. This sequence encodes CSAGDRYEQYF.

A single count supports this clone. The chain joins TRBV15 to TRBJ1-2; D is possibly TRBD1 (5 bases). Trimming shortened V by 5 bases and J by 4 bases, and 14 bases separated the two germline ends. The CDR3 length is 14 residues. Germline V gives CDR1 LNHNV, CDR2 YYDKDF (reference sequence). The CDR3 loop reads CATSHPPGVYGYTF. DNA of the CDR3: TGTGCCACCAGCCACCCCCCGGGGGTCTATGGCTACACCTTC.

V and J are TRBV5-8 and TRBJ1-1, with a tentative D call TRBD1 (5 bases). Germline CDR1 reads SGHTS; CDR2 reads YDEGEE. V was trimmed by 4 bases and J by 5 bases, leaving 21 bases between them. The CDR3 covers 16 residues. The CDR3 DNA reads TGTGCCAGCAGCCACGCCTACAGGAAACTAGGAACTGAAGCTTTCTTT. Residues: CASSHAYRKLGTEAFF.

The V gene is TRBV6-5, the J gene TRBJ2-7; 10 positions agree with TRBD1. The V segment lost 4 bases and the J segment 3 bases; nucleotides outside the gene matches: 6. Germline CDR1 is MNHEY and CDR2 is SVGAGI. The CDR3 is made up of 15 amino acids. DNA for the CDR3: TGTGCCAGCAGTTCTTCCGGGACAGGGGTCTACGAGCAGTACTTC. Residues: CASSSSGTGVYEQYF.

The rearrangement joins TRBV7-2 to TRBJ1-2; no definite D call. Trimming stripped 6 bases from V and 1 base from J, with 3 bases between. Germline V lookup: CDR1 SGHTA, CDR2 FQGNSA. This CDR3 is built from 11 residues. The CDR3 region is CASRVNYGYTF. The CDR3 bases are TGTGCCAGCAGGGTTAACTATGGCTACACCTTC.

V is TRBV2 and J is TRBJ1-4, with D hard to call. Trimming left V 5 bases short and J 5 bases short, with 12 bases between. CDR1 is SNHLY and CDR2 is FYNNEI in the germline V gene. CDR3 length equals 14 residues. The CDR3 reads CASSSDGYNEKLFF. CDR3 nucleotide sequence: TGTGCCAGCAGTTCAGACGGTTACAATGAAAAACTGTTTTTT.

V gene TRBV18 combines with J gene TRBJ2-3; 10 positions match TRBD2. Trimming at V came to 3 bases and at J to 3 bases, leaving 3 bases not matched to a gene. The CDR3 has 15 amino acids. Germline V gene lookup returns CDR1 KGHSH and CDR2 LQKENI. As DNA, the CDR3 is TGTGCCAGCTCACCTAGCGGGGGGAGGACAGATACGCAGTATTTT. Protein sequence: CASSPSGGRTDTQYF.

This clone was detected once. V is TRBV7-2 and J is TRBJ2-7, with 7 bases fitting TRBD1. V shed 1 base and J 0 bases; nucleotides not matched to a gene: 6. The CDR3 runs to 16 residues. CDR1 and CDR2 from the germline V gene are SGHTA and FQGNSA. The CDR3 sequence: CASSLEGQVNSYEQYF. CDR3 bases: TGTGCCAGCAGCTTAGAAGGACAGGTAAACTCCTACGAGCAGTACTTC. Full variable domain (missing parts from reference TRBV7-2 and TRBJ2-7): GAGVSQSPSNKVTEKGKDVELRCDPISGHTALYWYRQSLGQGLEFLIYFQGNSAPDKSGLPSDRFSAERTGGSVSTLTIQRTQQEDSAVYLCASSLEGQVNSYEQYFGPGTRLTVT.

The count of this clone is one. The chain carries TRBV5-4 and TRBJ1-4; D call uncertain. Germline CDR1 is SGHNT and CDR2 is YYREEE (reference sequence). Deletions cut 0 bases from V and 3 bases from J, with 12 bases between. The CDR3 is 16 amino acids. The CDR3 coding sequence is TGTGCCAGCAGCTTGGAACCGGGCTTTGCTAATGAAAAACTGTTTTTT. Translated: CASSLEPGFANEKLFF.

The chain uses TRBV28 and TRBJ1-2; D is unclear. In germline, CDR1 is MDHEN, CDR2 SYDVKM. This CDR3 region has 12 residues. V lost 6 bases to trimming and J lost 1 base, with 6 bases between them. CDR3 amino acids: CASSNDNYGYTF. The CDR3 DNA sequence: TGTGCCAGCAGCAATGATAACTATGGCTACACCTTC.

Written as DNA, the CDR3 is TGTGCCAGCAGCTCGACGGGCGGGACCCAGTACTTC. It codes for CASSSTGGTQYF. The gene calls are TRBV7-8 and TRBJ2-5; D is unclear. Per the germline V gene, CDR1 is SGHVS and CDR2 is FQNEAQ. CDR3 length: 12 residues. Trimming stripped 4 bases from V and 7 bases from J, with 10 bases between.

This clone was recorded a few times. J is TRBJ1-1 and V is TRBV18; D is possibly TRBD1 (5 bases). From germline, CDR1 is KGHSH and CDR2 LQKENI. Between the trimmed V and J ends, which lost 6 bases and 1 base, there was a span of 18 bases. The CDR3 is 16 amino acids. The CDR3 region has the DNA TGTGCCAGCTCCAGGGACGGGCTGTTCGGGAACACTGAAGCTTTCTTT. As protein: CASSRDGLFGNTEAFF.

The V gene is TRBV7-2, the J gene TRBJ2-3, with no clear D. This CDR3 comprises 14 residues. Per the germline V gene, CDR1 is SGHTA and CDR2 is FQGNSA. The V and J ends lost 5 bases and 5 bases respectively, with 14 bases between them. CDR3 nucleotide sequence: TGTGCCAGCAGCGGTTCCGGCCGAGTAGATACGCAGTATTTT. Protein sequence: CASSGSGRVDTQYF. Variable domain in full (rest from reference TRBV7-2 and TRBJ2-3): GAGVSQSPSNKVTEKGKDVELRCDPISGHTALYWYRQSLGQGLEFLIYFQGNSAPDKSGLPSDRFSAERTGGSVSTLTIQRTQQEDSAVYLCASSGSGRVDTQYFGPGTRLTVL.

The chain combines TRBV19 with TRBJ1-1; 9 bases are a match to TRBD1. V trimming: 6 bases; J trimming: 6 bases; junction bases outside the gene matches: 8. The CDR3 runs to 14 residues. The germline CDR1 and CDR2 sequences are LNHDA and SQIVND (reference sequence). The CDR3 sequence is CASRGQGTLAEAFF. In DNA, the CDR3 is TGTGCCAGTAGGGGACAGGGTACCCTTGCTGAAGCTTTCTTT.

As regards this clone: The germline gene is not matched at one end of the junction; a read error may be the cause. The chain combines TRBV6-1 with TRBJ1-2; tentatively, D is TRBD1 (6 bases). Germline loops: CDR1 MNHNS, CDR2 SASEGT. There are 12 residues in the CDR3. The CDR3 here is CANKGPTGRLVF. The CDR3 DNA follows: TGTGCCAATAAGGGTCCAACAGGGCGACTGGTCTTC.

A few counts support this clone. The chain has TRBV28 and TRBJ1-5; D gene ambiguous. Germline V gene data show CDR1 as MDHEN and CDR2 as SYDVKM. V lost 7 bases and J 3 bases, leaving 7 bases between the germline ends. The CDR3 is made up of 12 amino acids. This chain's CDR3 is CASTIVNQPQHF. CDR3 DNA: TGTGCCAGCACCATCGTCAATCAGCCCCAGCATTTT.

A single count supports this clone. The genes are TRBV5-1 and TRBJ2-4, with 7 positions matching TRBD1. The germline gives CDR1 SGHRS, CDR2 YFSETQ. V gave up 0 bases and J gave up 6 bases; unmatched junction bases: 0. The length of the CDR3 is 13 residues. The CDR3 coding sequence is TGCGCCAGCAGCTTGGGGACAGGAAACATTCAGTACTTC. It encodes CASSLGTGNIQYF.

The gene calls are TRBV6-5 and TRBJ2-7; D call uncertain. CDR1 is MNHEY, CDR2 SVGAGI, per germline. The CDR3 consists of 13 residues. V was pared by 0 bases and J by 4 bases, with 7 bases between. DNA for the CDR3: TGTGCCAGCAGTTACTCAGACCGATACGAGCAGTACTTC. As protein: CASSYSDRYEQYF.

The CDR3 reads CASSLWGIDQPQHF. Here the CDR3 DNA reads TGTGCCAGCAGCTTATGGGGGATAGATCAGCCCCAGCATTTT. The gene calls are TRBV7-8 and TRBJ1-5, with D perhaps matching TRBD1 (5 bases). The CDR3 consists of 14 residues. Trimming removed 2 bases at V and 5 bases at J, with 10 bases between. CDR1 SGHVS and CDR2 FQNEAQ come from the germline V gene.

A single count supports this clone. The gene calls are TRBV7-2 and TRBJ1-5, with 9 bases fitting TRBD1. Trimming at V came to 2 bases and at J to 6 bases, leaving 8 bases not matched to a gene. This CDR3 comprises 16 residues. CDR1 is SGHTA, CDR2 FQGNSA, per germline. The CDR3 coding sequence is TGTGCCAGCAGCTTAATGACAGGGGGGTCGGGTCAGCCCCAGCATTTT. Protein product: CASSLMTGGSGQPQHF.